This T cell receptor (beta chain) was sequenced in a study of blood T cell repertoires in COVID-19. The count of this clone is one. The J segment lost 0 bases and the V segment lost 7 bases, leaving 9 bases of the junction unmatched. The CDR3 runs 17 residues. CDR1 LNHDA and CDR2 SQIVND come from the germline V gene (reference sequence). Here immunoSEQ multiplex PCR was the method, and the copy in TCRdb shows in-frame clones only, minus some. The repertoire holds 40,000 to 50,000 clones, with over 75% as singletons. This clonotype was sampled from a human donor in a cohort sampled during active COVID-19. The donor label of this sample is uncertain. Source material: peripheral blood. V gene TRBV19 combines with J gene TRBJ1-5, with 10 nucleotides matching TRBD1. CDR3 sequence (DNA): TGTGCCAGTATTAGGACAGGGGGAAGGTTTAGCAATCAGCCCCAGCATTTT. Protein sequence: CASIRTGGRFSNQPQHF. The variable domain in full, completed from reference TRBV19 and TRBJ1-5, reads DGGITQSPKYLFRKEGQNVTLSCEQNLNHDAMYWYRQDPGQGLRLIYYSQIVNDFQKGDIAEGYSVSREKKESFPLTVTSAQKNPTAFYLCASIRTGGRFSNQPQHFGDGTRLSIL.